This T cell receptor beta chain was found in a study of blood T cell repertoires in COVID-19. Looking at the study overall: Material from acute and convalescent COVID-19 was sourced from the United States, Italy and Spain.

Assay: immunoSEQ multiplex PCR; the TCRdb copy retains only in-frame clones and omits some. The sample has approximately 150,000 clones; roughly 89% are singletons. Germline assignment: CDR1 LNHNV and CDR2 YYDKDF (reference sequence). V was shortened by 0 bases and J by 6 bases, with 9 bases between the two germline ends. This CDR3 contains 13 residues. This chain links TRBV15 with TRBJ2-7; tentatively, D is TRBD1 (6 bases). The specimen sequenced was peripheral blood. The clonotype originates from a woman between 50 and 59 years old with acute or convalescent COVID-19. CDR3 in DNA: TGTGCCACCAGCAGAGATCAGGGGCGCGAGCAGTACTTC. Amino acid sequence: CATSRDQGREQYF.